This TCR beta chain was recovered during a study of T cells in Graves' hyperthyroidism and ophthalmopathy. The CDR3 loop spans 17 amino acids. CDR1 and CDR2 (germline): SGDLS, YYNGEE. Trimming stripped 0 bases from V and 8 bases from J, with 21 bases between. The CDR3 regions of TCR beta were amplified from RNA transcripts. The HTBI primer set served for first-round RT-PCR of the TCR CDR3. TCRdb re-called the multiplex PCR reads through MiXCR, storing one row per CDR3 protein. The data contain 250,000 to 400,000 distinct CDR3 sequences, roughly an eighth of them singletons. The sample comprised blood. This chain joins TRBV9 and TRBJ2-1, with D perhaps matching TRBD2 (6 bases). The sequence was collected from a woman between 40 and 55 years old with Graves' ophthalmopathy. CDR3 nucleotide sequence: TGTGCCAGCAGCGTAGGGAGGGGTCGGGGCCCAGGACATGAGCAGTTCTTC. Translating gives CASSVGRGRGPGHEQFF.